This T cell receptor beta chain was observed in a study of cytomegalovirus exposure and HLA in healthy donors. Across the whole study: A subsequent analysis stated that the 90 to 150 validation repertoires were run on the same platform as the roughly 670 first-cohort repertoires. Study-level findings and limits: Many donors carried some public TCRs, although rarity characterized most TCR sequences. A few CMV-associated chains proved CMV antigen-specific in vitro. Approximately 160 TCR beta chains were listed as cytomegalovirus-associated.

Germline CDR1 SEHNR, CDR2 FQNEAQ (reference sequence). The V gene end was trimmed by 4 bases and the J gene end by 4 bases; junction bases not matched to a gene: 7. CDR3 size: 15 residues. Here immunoSEQ multiplex PCR was the method, and the copy in TCRdb shows in-frame clones only, minus some. The sample lists tens of thousands of clones, 93% seen once, with approximately 4% in the top ten. A remark on this clone: The antigen is undetermined.

The TCR comes from a woman in her 30s in good health and CMV-seronegative. The V gene is TRBV7-9, the J gene TRBJ1-2; 9 nucleotides align to TRBD1. Sequencing was done on a sample of PBMCs. The CDR3 region is CASSSHRGPSYGYTF. In DNA, the CDR3 is TGTGCCAGCAGCTCCCACAGGGGGCCTAGCTATGGCTACACCTTC.